These 7 T cell receptor beta chains originate from one sample sequenced in a study of blood T cell repertoires in COVID-19 (dated by TCRdb to 2018 to 2021). The library relied on the immunoSEQ multiplex PCR assay. TCRdb carries this immuneACCESS record with in-frame sequences only. Its versions omit some clonotypes, under half of them owing to an unresolved V gene in the studies checked, with the rest unexplained. Within this sample are fewer than 200,000 clones, with 85% to 90% of them counted one time only. The ten largest account for 12% of the sample. The sequenced sample was peripheral blood. The receptors come from a woman in her sixties or seventies with COVID-19, enrolled during active disease.

The chain has TRBV4-1 and TRBJ2-3, with TRBD2 identical over 9 bases. The V gene end was trimmed by 0 bases and the J gene end by 5 bases; junction bases not matched to a gene: 6. CDR3 length: 16 amino acids. Germline V gives CDR1 MGHRA, CDR2 YSYEKL. CDR3 sequence: CASSQEAGGPGDTQYF. The DNA for the CDR3 is TGCGCCAGCAGCCAAGAGGCGGGAGGGCCGGGAGATACGCAGTATTTT.

The chain joins TRBV27 to TRBJ1-5; D gene ambiguous. Germline CDR1 reads MNHEY; CDR2 reads SMNVEV (reference sequence). The CDR3 is 13 residues long. Trimming stripped 5 bases from V and 5 bases from J, with 10 bases between. CDR3 in amino acids: CASSRQPDQPQHF. In DNA form, the CDR3 reads TGTGCCAGCAGTAGACAACCCGATCAGCCCCAGCATTTT.

V usage is TRBV2 and J usage is TRBJ1-2; D possibly corresponds to TRBD1 (6 bases). V was cut by 6 bases and J by 4 bases, with 12 bases left in between. The CDR3 covers 13 residues. CDR1 and CDR2 (germline): SNHLY, FYNNEI. The CDR3 protein is CASRDRAGYGYTF. The CDR3 bases are TGTGCCAGCAGGGACAGAGCTGGCTATGGCTACACCTTC.

The rearrangement joins TRBV27 to TRBJ1-5; TRBD1 agrees at 8 bases. CDR3 size: 15 residues. J lost 5 bases, V lost 5 bases, and 8 bases had no gene match. Germline V gene lookup returns CDR1 MNHEY and CDR2 SMNVEV (reference sequence). The CDR3 is CASSTHGTGYQPQHF. CDR3 in DNA: TGTGCCAGCAGTACCCACGGGACAGGATATCAGCCCCAGCATTTT.

The chain couples TRBV27 to TRBJ1-1; 7 positions match TRBD1. V was pared by 5 bases and J by 7 bases, with 7 bases of the junction left unmatched. The CDR3 has 13 residues. From germline, CDR1 is MNHEY and CDR2 SMNVEV (reference sequence). The CDR3 DNA reads as TGTGCCAGCAGTGAACAGGGGAGAGGTGAAGCTTTCTTT. Its protein is CASSEQGRGEAFF.

This clone was picked up one time. The chain couples TRBV7-2 to TRBJ2-7; 7 nucleotides line up with TRBD2. The CDR3 loop spans 14 amino acids. Germline CDR1 SGHTA, CDR2 FQGNSA. With 5 bases clipped from V and 3 bases from J, the junction kept 7 bases outside the gene matches. CDR3 in amino acids: CASSPRTSIYEQYF. Here the CDR3 DNA reads TGTGCCAGCAGCCCCCGGACTAGTATCTACGAGCAGTACTTC.

This chain links TRBV6-6 with TRBJ2-2; D gene ambiguous. V was shortened by 5 bases and J by 5 bases, with 9 bases between the two germline ends. The CDR3 totals 13 residues. Germline CDR1 and CDR2: MNHNY and SVGAGI (reference sequence). The CDR3, as DNA: TGTGCCAGCAGTCCGTCCGTAACCGGGGAGCTGTTTTTT. Its translation is CASSPSVTGELFF.